This T cell receptor beta chain was obtained from a study of tumor and adjacent non-tumor tissue in lung cancer. The template was RNA from unsorted bulk tissue. More than 3 cm separated this lung sample from the edge of the tumor. Three rounds of nested PCR, following a modified ARM-PCR protocol, produced the TCRbeta library. Each CDR3 protein gets one entry after TCRdb re-called the multiplex PCR reads with MiXCR. Counted here are about 48,000 distinct CDR3 sequences, roughly 60% occurring once; the ten biggest clones make up approximately 30%. The TCR sequence derives from a woman aged 70-85 years with non-small cell lung cancer. Sequenced material: distant non-tumor lung tissue.

Written as DNA, the CDR3 is TGTGCCAGCTGTCGACACCTAAGCTCCTACAATGAGCAGTTCTTC. It specifies CASCRHLSSYNEQFF. V usage is TRBV12-3 or TRBV12-4 and J usage is TRBJ2-1; no definite D call. The CDR3 is 15 residues long. With 8 bases removed from V and 0 bases from J, the gap between germline ends came to 14 bases.